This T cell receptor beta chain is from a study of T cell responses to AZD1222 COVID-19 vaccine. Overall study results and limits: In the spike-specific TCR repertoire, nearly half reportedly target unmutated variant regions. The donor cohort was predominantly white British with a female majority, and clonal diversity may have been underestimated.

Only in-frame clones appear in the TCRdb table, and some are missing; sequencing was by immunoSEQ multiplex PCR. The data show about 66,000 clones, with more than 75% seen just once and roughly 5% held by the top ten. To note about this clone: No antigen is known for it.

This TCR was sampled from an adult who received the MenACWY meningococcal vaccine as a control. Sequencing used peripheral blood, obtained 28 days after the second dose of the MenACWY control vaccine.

CDR3 nucleotide sequence: TGTGCCAGTAGTATCTTACTAGCGGTCTCCTACGAGCAGTACTTC. Residues: CASSILLAVSYEQYF. The rearrangement links TRBV19 to TRBJ2-7; 8 nucleotides align to TRBD2. This CDR3 comprises 15 residues. The ends lost 3 bases at V and 0 bases at J; junction bases unmatched: 4. Looked up from germline, CDR1 is LNHDA and CDR2 is SQIVND (reference sequence).